This T cell receptor beta chain was profiled in a study of blood T cells in healthy people across ages. Using a J-beta primer mix together with a sample-barcoded 5' primer, a second PCR was run for roughly 7 to 12 cycles. TCRdb re-called the 5' RACE reads through MiXCR, storing one row per CDR3 protein. The sample lists hundreds of thousands of distinct CDR3 sequences, about 30% occurring once. This clonotype was seen many times. Trimming shortened V by 2 bases and J by 7 bases, and 8 bases separated the two germline ends. The CDR3 has 12 amino acids. The TCR comes from a woman aged 80 or older in good health. The rearrangement uses TRBV12-3 or TRBV12-4 and TRBJ1-1, with unresolved D. Specimen: blood. The CDR3 nucleotides read TGTGCCAGCAGTTTATCCGGATATGAAGCTTTCTTT. Its protein product is CASSLSGYEAFF.